What follows are 7 T cell receptor beta chains derived from one specimen sequenced in a study of blood T cell repertoires in COVID-19. TCRdb keeps only in-frame clones here, not all; method: immunoSEQ multiplex PCR. The sample includes tens of thousands of clones, less than 95% of them seen just once. The specimen was peripheral blood. These receptors were obtained from a man over 45 with COVID-19, enrolled during active disease.

CDR3 bases: TGTGCCAGTAGTATCGTCAGGGCGAACACCGGGGAGCTGTTTTTT. It specifies CASSIVRANTGELFF. The chain employs TRBV19 and TRBJ2-2; TRBD1 is a possible D gene (5 bases). This CDR3 is 15 amino acids long. Germline V gene lookup returns CDR1 LNHDA and CDR2 SQIVND (reference sequence). V dropped 3 bases and J dropped 0 bases, with 8 bases sitting between them.

This clone has only one observation. The same CDR3 also results from other DNA sequences found in this sample. The chain joins TRBV5-4 to TRBJ2-7, with D perhaps matching TRBD2 (5 bases). The CDR3 length is 14 residues. Between the trimmed V and J ends, which lost 0 bases and 2 bases, there was a span of 9 bases. Germline V gene sequence: CDR1 SGHNT, CDR2 YYREEE (reference sequence). CDR3 nucleotides: TGTGCCAGCAGCTTGGGAGGGTCCCCCTACGAGCAGTACTTC. It specifies CASSLGGSPYEQYF.

CDR3 DNA sequence: TGTGCCAGCAGCCCCTGGGCGTGGCACCATACCTACGAGCAGTACTTC. Amino acid sequence: CASSPWAWHHTYEQYF. This rearrangement joins TRBV21-1 to TRBJ2-7; TRBD1, the table's D call, was not compared with the DNA. TRBV21-1 is recorded as a pseudogene. The CDR3 is 16 amino acids.

This clone was observed a few times. In DNA, the CDR3 is TGCGCCAGCAGCCACCGACTAGCGGGAGGTTACGAGCAGTACTTC. This gives the protein CASSHRLAGGYEQYF. This chain joins TRBV4-1 and TRBJ2-7; 13 bases are a match to TRBD2. From germline, CDR1 is MGHRA and CDR2 YSYEKL. The J segment lost 4 bases and the V segment lost 3 bases, leaving 3 bases of the junction unmatched. The CDR3 extends over 15 amino acids.

The CDR3 bases are TGTGCCAGCAGCTCTGGCTTGCTTATCAATGAGCAGTTCTTC. It is translated as CASSSGLLINEQFF. The rearrangement uses TRBV5-4 and TRBJ2-1; D is unresolved. Germline V gene data show CDR1 as SGHNT and CDR2 as YYREEE (reference sequence). CDR3 length: 14 residues. V lost 3 bases to trimming and J lost 6 bases, with 13 bases between them.

The chain joins TRBV10-2 to TRBJ1-2; D is unresolved. Trimming pared 7 bases from V and 2 bases from J, leaving 20 bases between. The CDR3 is 16 amino acids. CDR1 and CDR2 (germline): WSHSY, SAAADI. The CDR3 DNA follows: TGCGCCAGCACCCCAGACAACACCCGGCCCAACTATGGCTACACCTTC. It is translated as CASTPDNTRPNYGYTF.

The chain joins TRBV5-6 to TRBJ1-1; D is undetermined. This CDR3 has 13 amino acids. Germline V CDR1 and CDR2: SGHDT, YYEEEE. Trimming left V 5 bases short and J 0 bases short, with 8 bases between. The CDR3 spells CASSSTVNTEAFF. The CDR3 region has the DNA TGTGCCAGCAGTTCTACAGTGAACACTGAAGCTTTCTTT.